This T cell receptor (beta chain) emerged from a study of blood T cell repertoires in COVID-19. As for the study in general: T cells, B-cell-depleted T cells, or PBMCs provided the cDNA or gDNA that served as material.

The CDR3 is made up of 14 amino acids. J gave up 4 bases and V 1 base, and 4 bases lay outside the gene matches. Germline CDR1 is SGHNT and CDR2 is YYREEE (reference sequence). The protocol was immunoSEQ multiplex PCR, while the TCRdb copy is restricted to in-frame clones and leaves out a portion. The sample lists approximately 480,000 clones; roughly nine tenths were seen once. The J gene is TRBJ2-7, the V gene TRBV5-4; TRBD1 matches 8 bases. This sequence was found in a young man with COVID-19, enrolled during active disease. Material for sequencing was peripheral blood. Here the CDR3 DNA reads TGTGCCAGCAGCTTGCAGCAGGGGGCTTACGAGCAGTACTTC. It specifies CASSLQQGAYEQYF.